Included here is one TCR beta chain sequence, with context. Antigen: not known. This record belongs to a study of graft-versus-host responses after intestinal transplantation. Study context: Recipients had transplants, and these were multivisceral, liver-intestinal, or isolated intestinal. Tacrolimus plus steroids were given to all recipients for about three years, preceded by anti-thymocyte globulin induction.

Repertoires were generated with immunoSEQ multiplex PCR, while TCRdb's copy carries only in-frame clones and drops some. The sample holds about 85,000 clones, 80% to 95% seen once. The length of the CDR3 is 13 residues. CDR1 is MNHEY and CDR2 is SMNVEV in the germline V gene (reference sequence). V shed 4 bases and J shed 8 bases, with 14 bases lying between them. Here the sequenced sample was unstimulated CD8+ T cells sorted from spleen or lymph node cells, taken before transplant. The V call is TRBV27, the J call TRBJ1-1; D gene ambiguous. The clonotype was recovered from a human donor who was the organ donor for an intestinal transplant. CDR3 amino acids: CASSSGGGNEAFF. For the CDR3, the DNA is TGTGCCAGCAGTTCGGGAGGCGGGAACGAAGCTTTCTTT.